The clone carrying this TCR beta chain came up many times. The antigen remains unidentified. TCRdb processed the RT-PCR reads anew with MiXCR; each CDR3 protein has one entry. The profile shows about 650,000 distinct CDR3 sequences, 15% to 18% of them singletons. The data originate from a study of response to subunit inactivated influenza vaccine. Study findings and constraints: With each seasonal influenza vaccination, the authors suggested, few new T cells are recruited.

The sequence came from a man aged 50 or older who received an inactivated influenza vaccine. The sequencing here drew on PBMCs from blood, taken 11 to 12 days after vaccination.

Here the CDR3 reads CASSAGTLSYNEQFF. DNA for the CDR3: TGTGCCAGCAGCGCTGGGACCCTCTCCTACAATGAGCAGTTCTTC. The V call is TRBV9, the J call TRBJ2-1, with D perhaps TRBD1 or TRBD2 (5 bases each). The CDR3 spans 15 residues. Per germline, CDR1 SGDLS and CDR2 YYNGEE. The V end lost 3 bases, the J end lost 0 bases, and 10 bases lay between the germline ends.